This TCR beta chain was recorded in a study of blood T cell repertoires in COVID-19 (dated by TCRdb to 2018 to 2021). Context from the whole study: Samples from collaborators originated in the United States, Italy and Spain and spanned both the acute and convalescent phases of COVID-19. The prospective study material was composed of cDNA or gDNA derived from T cells, B-cell-depleted T cells, or PBMCs. Subjects who had been exposed to COVID-19, were actively infected with it, or had recovered from it provided the deeply sampled blood TCRbeta repertoires that made up the dataset. The repertoires were released in a freely available public database meant as a resource for research on the immune response to SARS-CoV-2. The samples were drawn from two sources: the first 160 participants of the ongoing ImmuneRACE study, and some 1,300 subjects contributed by 6 global collaborators. The sample metadata nearly always contained a de-identified subject ID, COVID-19 status, age in years and sex. Where HLA class I and class II types were available, the types were taken from metadata supplied by the sample provider, not from assay-based typing. What the study reported, not specific to this receptor: The amount of clinical and demographic metadata varied by source and participant and was provided uncurated.

TCRbeta CDR3 regions were amplified from genomic DNA using the immunoSEQ Assay, a bias-controlled multiplex PCR. Regarding the original processing steps: Nucleated cell counts per sample were estimated from amplification of reference gene primers within the assay. Sequence reads were collapsed and filtered to measure the absolute abundance of every unique TCRbeta CDR3 rearrangement. Productive Simpson clonality was computed per sample as the square root of Simpson's diversity index over productive rearrangements. The clones in this table, taken by TCRdb from immuneACCESS, are in-frame only. Not every clone is retained; where verified, under half of the shortfall comes from an unresolved V gene, and the cause of the rest is unknown. That table supplies the V and J calls and clone size; D and trimming were determined from the DNA. Across this sample there are hundreds of thousands of clones, with roughly 90% seen only once. Just under 0.8% of the sample belongs to the ten largest clones.

Regarding this clone: The antigen this receptor binds is unknown. Per-base qualities were not stored, and no clone one base away is much larger.

Based on the germline V gene, the CDR1 and CDR2 sequences are SQVTM and ANQGSEA. From its cysteine to its phenylalanine, the CDR3 spans 13 amino acids. Only the CDR3 DNA is retained, 39 bases long and in frame from the first base. V loses 6 bases at its end and J loses 1 base; junction bases beyond the gene matches: 5. Whole blood was collected in K2EDTA tubes by collaborating institutions according to the institutions' own protocols. For TCRbeta analysis, collaborator samples were shipped as frozen whole blood, as isolated PBMCs, or as DNA extracted from either sample type. The clonotype comes from a woman in her twenties or thirties with acute or convalescent COVID-19. The material sequenced was peripheral blood. The chain was built from TRBV29-1 and TRBJ1-1; 7 central nucleotides agree with TRBD1. The CDR3 amino acid sequence is: CSVHGTANTEAFF. At the DNA level, the sequence is TGCAGCGTCCACGGGACAGCGAACACTGAAGCTTTCTTT.